This T cell receptor (beta chain) emerged from a study of blood T cell repertoires in COVID-19. Methods used by the authors: Counts of nucleated cells, estimated from reference gene primer amplification, were obtained. Using immunoSEQ multiplex PCR, the repertoire was profiled, and TCRdb retains in-frame clones only, with some absent. V and J calls and clone size are as listed in that table; D and trimming were resolved from the DNA. The sample has 250,000 or so clones, 84% seen once. Source material: peripheral blood. This receptor was taken from a woman in her forties who had recovered from COVID-19.

The CDR3 bases are TGTGCCAGCAGTGCCCCCTGGCCTCAGACCGGGGAGCTGTTTTTT. Translation: CASSAPWPQTGELFF. The chain uses TRBV25-1 and TRBJ2-2; D remains ambiguous. The CDR3 spans 15 residues. Germline V gene sequence: CDR1 MGHDK, CDR2 SYGVNS. V was clipped by 4 bases and J by 5 bases, with 14 bases between them.